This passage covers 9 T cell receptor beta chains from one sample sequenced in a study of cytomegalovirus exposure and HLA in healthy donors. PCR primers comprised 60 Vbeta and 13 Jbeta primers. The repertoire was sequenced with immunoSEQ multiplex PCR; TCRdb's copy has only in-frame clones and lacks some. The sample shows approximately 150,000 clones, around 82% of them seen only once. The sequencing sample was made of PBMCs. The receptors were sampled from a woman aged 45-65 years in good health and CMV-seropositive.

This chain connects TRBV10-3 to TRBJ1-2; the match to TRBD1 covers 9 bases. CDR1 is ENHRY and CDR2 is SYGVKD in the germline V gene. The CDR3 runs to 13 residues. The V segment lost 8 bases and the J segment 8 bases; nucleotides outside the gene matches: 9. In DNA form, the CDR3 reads TGTGCCATCGGGTTGGACAGGGGAGGAGGCTACACCTTC. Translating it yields CAIGLDRGGGYTF.

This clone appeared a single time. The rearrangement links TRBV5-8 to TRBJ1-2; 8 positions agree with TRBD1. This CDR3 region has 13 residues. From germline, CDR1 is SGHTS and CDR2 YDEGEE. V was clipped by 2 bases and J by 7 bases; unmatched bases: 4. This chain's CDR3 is CASSFSGGRGYTF. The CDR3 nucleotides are TGTGCCAGCAGCTTCTCAGGGGGCCGTGGCTACACCTTC.

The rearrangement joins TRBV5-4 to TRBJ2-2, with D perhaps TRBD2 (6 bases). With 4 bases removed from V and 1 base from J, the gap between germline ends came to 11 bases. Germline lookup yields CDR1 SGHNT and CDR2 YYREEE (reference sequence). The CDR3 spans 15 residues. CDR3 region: CASSPREENTGELFF. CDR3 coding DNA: TGTGCCAGCAGCCCCAGGGAGGAGAACACCGGGGAGCTGTTTTTT.

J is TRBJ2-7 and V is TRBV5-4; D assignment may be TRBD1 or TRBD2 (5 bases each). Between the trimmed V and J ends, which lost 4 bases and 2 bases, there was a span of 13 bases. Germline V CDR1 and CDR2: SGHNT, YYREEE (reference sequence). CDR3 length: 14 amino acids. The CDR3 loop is CASSVGPTTYEQYF. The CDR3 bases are TGTGCCAGCAGCGTGGGACCTACTACCTACGAGCAGTACTTC.

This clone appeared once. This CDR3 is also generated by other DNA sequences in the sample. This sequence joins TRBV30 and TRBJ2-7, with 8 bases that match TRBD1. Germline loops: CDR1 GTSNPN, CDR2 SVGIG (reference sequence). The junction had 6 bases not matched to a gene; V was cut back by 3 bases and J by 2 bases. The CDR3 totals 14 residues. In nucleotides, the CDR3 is TGTGCCTGGAGGGGGACAGGAAGACCCTACGAGCAGTACTTC. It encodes CAWRGTGRPYEQYF. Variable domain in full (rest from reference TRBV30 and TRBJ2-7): SQTIHQWPATLVQPVGSPLSLECTVEGTSNPNLYWYRQAAGRGLQLLFYSVGIGQISSEVPQNLSASRPQDRQFILSSKKLLLSDSGFYLCAWRGTGRPYEQYFGPGTRLTVT.

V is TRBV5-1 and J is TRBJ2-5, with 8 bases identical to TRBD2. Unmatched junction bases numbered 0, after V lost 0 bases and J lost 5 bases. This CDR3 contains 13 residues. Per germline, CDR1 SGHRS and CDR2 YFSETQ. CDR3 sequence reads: CASSLAGGETQYF. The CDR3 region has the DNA TGCGCCAGCAGCTTGGCGGGAGGGGAGACCCAGTACTTC.

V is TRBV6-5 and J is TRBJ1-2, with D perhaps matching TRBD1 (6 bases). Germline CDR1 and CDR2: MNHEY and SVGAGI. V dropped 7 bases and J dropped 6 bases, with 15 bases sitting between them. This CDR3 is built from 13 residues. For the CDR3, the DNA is TGTGCCAGCAACAAACAGGGCAGTCATGGCTACACCTTC. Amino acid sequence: CASNKQGSHGYTF.

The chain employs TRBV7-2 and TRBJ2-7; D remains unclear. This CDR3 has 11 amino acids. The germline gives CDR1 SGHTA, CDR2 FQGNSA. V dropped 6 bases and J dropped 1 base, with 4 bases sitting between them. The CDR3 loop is CASSPSYEQYF. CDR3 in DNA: TGTGCCAGCAGTCCATCCTACGAGCAGTACTTC.

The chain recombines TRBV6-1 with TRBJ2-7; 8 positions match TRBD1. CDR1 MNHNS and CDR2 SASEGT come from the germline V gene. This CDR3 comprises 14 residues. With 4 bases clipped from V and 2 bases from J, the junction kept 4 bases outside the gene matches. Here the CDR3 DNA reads TGTGCCAGCAGTGCCGGGACAGGAGCCTACGAGCAGTACTTC. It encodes CASSAGTGAYEQYF.